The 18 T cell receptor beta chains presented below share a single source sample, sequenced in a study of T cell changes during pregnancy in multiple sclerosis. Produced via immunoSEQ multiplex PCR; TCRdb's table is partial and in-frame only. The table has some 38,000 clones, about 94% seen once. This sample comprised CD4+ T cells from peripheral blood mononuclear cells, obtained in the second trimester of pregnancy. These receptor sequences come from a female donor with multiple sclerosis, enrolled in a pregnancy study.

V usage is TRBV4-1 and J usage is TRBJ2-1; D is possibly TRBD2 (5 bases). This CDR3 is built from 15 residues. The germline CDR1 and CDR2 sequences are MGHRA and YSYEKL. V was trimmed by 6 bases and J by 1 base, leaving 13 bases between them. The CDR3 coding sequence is TGCGCCAGCAGTCTTAGCGTATCATCCTACAATGAGCAGTTCTTC. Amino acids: CASSLSVSSYNEQFF.

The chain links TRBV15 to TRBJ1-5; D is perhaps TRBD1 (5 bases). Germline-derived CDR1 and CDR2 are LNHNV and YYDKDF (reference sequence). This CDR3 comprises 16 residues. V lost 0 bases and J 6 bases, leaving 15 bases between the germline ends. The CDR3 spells CATSRDKSRVGQPQHF. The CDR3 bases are TGTGCCACCAGCAGAGATAAAAGCAGGGTTGGTCAGCCCCAGCATTTT.

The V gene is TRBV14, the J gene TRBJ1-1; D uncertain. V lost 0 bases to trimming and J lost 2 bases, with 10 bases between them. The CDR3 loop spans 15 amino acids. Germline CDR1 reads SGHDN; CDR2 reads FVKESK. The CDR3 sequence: CASSQDGRINTEAFF. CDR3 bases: TGTGCCAGCAGCCAAGATGGGCGAATCAACACTGAAGCTTTCTTT.

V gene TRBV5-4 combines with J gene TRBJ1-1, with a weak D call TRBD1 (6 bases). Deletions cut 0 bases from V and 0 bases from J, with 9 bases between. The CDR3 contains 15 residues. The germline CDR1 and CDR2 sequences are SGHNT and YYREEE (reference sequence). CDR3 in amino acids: CASSLAGAMNTEAFF. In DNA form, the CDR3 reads TGTGCCAGCAGCTTGGCAGGGGCCATGAACACTGAAGCTTTCTTT.

The DNA for the CDR3 is TGTGCCAGTAGGGAACAGGGCAAAGAGACCCAGTACTTC. Protein sequence: CASREQGKETQYF. V and J are TRBV19 and TRBJ2-5; a weak D match, TRBD1 (6 bases). V lost 6 bases to trimming and J lost 3 bases, with 11 bases between them. This CDR3 spans 13 amino acids. The germline CDR1 and CDR2 sequences are LNHDA and SQIVND (reference sequence).

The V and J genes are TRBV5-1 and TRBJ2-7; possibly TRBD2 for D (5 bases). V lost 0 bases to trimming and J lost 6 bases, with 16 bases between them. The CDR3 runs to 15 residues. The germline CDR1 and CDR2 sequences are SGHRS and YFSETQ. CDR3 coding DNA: TGCGCCAGCAGCTTGGAGACGGGGTTACTAGGCGAGCAGTACTTC. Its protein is CASSLETGLLGEQYF.

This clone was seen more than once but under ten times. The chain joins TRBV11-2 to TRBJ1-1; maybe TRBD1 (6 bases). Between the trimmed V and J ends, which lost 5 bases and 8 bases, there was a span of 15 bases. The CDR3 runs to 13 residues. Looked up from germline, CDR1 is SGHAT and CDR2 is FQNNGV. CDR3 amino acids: CASSPGTRGEAFF. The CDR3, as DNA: TGTGCCAGCAGCCCTGGAACCAGGGGCGAAGCTTTCTTT.

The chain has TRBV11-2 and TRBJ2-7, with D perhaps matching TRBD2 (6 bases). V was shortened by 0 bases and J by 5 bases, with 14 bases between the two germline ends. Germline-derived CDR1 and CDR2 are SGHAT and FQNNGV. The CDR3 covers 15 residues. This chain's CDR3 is CASSLDHGGGDEQYF. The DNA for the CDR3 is TGTGCCAGCAGCTTAGATCACGGGGGTGGGGACGAGCAGTACTTC.

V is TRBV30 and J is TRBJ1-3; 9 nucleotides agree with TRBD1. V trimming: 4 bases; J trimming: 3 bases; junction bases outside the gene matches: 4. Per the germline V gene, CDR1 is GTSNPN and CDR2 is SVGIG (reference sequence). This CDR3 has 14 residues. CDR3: CAWTTGGSGNTIYF. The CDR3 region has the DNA TGTGCCTGGACTACAGGGGGCAGTGGAAACACCATATATTTT.

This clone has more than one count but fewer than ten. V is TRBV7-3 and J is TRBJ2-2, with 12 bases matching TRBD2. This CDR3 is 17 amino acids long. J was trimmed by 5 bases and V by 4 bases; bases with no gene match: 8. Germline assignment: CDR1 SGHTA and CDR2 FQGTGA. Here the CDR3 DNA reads TGTGCCAGCAGCTCTTCCTCGACTAGCGGGGGTACCGGGGAGCTGTTTTTT. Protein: CASSSSSTSGGTGELFF. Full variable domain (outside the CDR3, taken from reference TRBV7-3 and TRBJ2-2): GAGVSQTPSNKVTEKGKYVELRCDPISGHTALYWYRQSLGQGPEFLIYFQGTGAADDSGLPNDRFFAVRPEGSVSTLKIQRTERGDSAVYLCASSSSSTSGGTGELFFGEGSRLTVL.

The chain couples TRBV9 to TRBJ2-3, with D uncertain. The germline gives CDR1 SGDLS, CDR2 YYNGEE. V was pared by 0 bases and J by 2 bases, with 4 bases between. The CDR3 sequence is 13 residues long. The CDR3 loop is CASSVGDTDTQYF. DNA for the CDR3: TGTGCCAGCAGCGTAGGAGACACAGATACGCAGTATTTT.

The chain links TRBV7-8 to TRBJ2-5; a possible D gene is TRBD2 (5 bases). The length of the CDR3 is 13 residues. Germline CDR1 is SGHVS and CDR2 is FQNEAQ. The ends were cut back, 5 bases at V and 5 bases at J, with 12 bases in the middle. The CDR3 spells CASSRAERETQYF. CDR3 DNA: TGTGCCAGCAGCCGAGCGGAGAGGGAGACCCAGTACTTC.

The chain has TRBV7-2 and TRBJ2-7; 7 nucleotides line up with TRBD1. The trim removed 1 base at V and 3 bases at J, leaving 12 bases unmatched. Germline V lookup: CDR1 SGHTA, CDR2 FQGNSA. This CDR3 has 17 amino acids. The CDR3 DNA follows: TGTGCCAGCAGCTTAGTTTTTAGTGAGACAGGGCACTACGAGCAGTACTTC. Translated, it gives CASSLVFSETGHYEQYF.

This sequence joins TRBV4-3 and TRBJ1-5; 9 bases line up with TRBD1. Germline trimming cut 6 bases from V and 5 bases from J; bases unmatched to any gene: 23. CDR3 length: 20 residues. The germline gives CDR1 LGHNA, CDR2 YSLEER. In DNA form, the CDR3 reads TGCGCCAGCAGAGTTATCGGGACAGGGACAGTGCCCGAGCCCTATCAGCCCCAGCATTTT. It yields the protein CASRVIGTGTVPEPYQPQHF.

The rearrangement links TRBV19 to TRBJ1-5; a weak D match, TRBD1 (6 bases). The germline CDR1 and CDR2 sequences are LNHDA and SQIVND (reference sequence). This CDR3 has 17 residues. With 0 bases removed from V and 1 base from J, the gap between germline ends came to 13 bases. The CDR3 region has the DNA TGTGCCAGTAGTATAGATTGGACAGTTGGCAGCAATCAGCCCCAGCATTTT. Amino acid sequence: CASSIDWTVGSNQPQHF.

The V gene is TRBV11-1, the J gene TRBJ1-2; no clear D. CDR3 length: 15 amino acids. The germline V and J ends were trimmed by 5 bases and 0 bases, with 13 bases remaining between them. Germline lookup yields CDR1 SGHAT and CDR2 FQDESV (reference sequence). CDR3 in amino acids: CASSNGGWANYGYTF. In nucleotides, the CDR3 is TGTGCCAGCAGCAACGGAGGGTGGGCTAACTATGGCTACACCTTC.

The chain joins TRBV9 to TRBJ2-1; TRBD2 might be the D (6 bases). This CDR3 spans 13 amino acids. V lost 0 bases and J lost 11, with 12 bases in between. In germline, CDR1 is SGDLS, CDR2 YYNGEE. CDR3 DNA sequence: TGTGCCAGCAGCGTAGGGGGCGGGGTAAAGCAGTTCTTC. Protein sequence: CASSVGGGVKQFF.

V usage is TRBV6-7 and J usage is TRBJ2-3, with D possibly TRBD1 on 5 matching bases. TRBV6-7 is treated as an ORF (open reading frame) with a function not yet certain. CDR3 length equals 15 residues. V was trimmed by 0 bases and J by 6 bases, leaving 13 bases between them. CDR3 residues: CASSYSPARVDTQYF. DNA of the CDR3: TGTGCCAGCAGTTACTCGCCTGCCAGGGTGGATACGCAGTATTTT.